This TCR beta chain was found in a study of cytomegalovirus exposure and HLA in healthy donors. The study's findings and limits: Later on, an analysis showed TCR association rates differing by HLA locus, with DRB1 the most and HLA-C the fewest.

Both 60 Vbeta primers and 13 Jbeta primers went into the PCR. Profiling relied on immunoSEQ multiplex PCR, and the TCRdb table lists in-frame clones only, not all of them. The table records 150,000 to 200,000 clones, roughly four fifths of them present only once. Comments on this clone: What it recognizes is unknown.

The source is a girl aged 2-10 years in good health and CMV-seropositive. Material: PBMCs.

CDR3 sequence: CASSAMEGTSAHNEQFF. For the CDR3, the DNA is TGTGCCAGCAGCGCCATGGAGGGGACTAGCGCCCACAATGAGCAGTTCTTC. The V call is TRBV9, the J call TRBJ2-1; 10 positions agree with TRBD2. CDR3 size: 17 residues. J gave up 5 bases and V 3 bases, and 11 bases lay outside the gene matches. Germline V lookup: CDR1 SGDLS, CDR2 YYNGEE.